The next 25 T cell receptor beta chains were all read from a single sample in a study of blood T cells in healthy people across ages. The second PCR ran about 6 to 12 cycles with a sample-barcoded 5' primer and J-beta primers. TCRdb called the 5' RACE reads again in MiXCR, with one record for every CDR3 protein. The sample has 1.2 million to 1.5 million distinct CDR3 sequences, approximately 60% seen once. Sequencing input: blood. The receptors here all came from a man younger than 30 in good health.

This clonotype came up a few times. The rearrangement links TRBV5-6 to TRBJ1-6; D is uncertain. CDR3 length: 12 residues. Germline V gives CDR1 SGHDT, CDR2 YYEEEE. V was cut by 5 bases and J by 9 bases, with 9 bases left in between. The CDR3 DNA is TGTGCCAGCAGGACCCCCCTTTCACCCCTCCACTTT. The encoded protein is CASRTPLSPLHF.

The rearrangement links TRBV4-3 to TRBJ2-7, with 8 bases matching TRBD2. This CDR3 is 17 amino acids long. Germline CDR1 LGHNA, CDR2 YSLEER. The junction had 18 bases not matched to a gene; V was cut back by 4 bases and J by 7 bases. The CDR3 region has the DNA TGCGCCAGCAGCCCTGTGCCCGGGGGGGGCTCCTCATGGGAGCAGTACTTC. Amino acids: CASSPVPGGGSSWEQYF.

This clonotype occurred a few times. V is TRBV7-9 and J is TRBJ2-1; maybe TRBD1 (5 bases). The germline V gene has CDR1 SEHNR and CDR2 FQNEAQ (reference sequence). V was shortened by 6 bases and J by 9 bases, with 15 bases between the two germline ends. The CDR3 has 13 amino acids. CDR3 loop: CASSLPRVAEQFF. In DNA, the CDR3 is TGTGCCAGCAGTTTACCCAGGGTTGCTGAGCAGTTCTTC.

The CDR3 spells CASSDQQGANSPLHF. The CDR3 nucleotides read TGTGCCAGCAGCGACCAACAGGGGGCCAATTCACCCCTCCACTTT. J is TRBJ1-6 and V is TRBV2; 9 bases are a match to TRBD1. With V trimmed by 6 bases and J by 7 bases, 7 bases remained unmatched. The CDR3 sequence is 15 residues long. Germline CDR1 is SNHLY and CDR2 is FYNNEI.

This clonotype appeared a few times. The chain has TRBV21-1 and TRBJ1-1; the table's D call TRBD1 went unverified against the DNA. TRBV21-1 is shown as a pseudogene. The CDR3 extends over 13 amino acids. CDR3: CASSKTLTQGAFF. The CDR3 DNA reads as TGTGCCAGCAGCAAAACATTAACACAGGGCGCTTTCTTT.

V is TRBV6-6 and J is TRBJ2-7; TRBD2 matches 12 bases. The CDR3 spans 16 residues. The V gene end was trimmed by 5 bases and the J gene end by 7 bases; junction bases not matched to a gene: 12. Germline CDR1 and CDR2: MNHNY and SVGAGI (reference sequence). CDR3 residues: CASSPAGTSGSNEQYF. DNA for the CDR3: TGTGCCAGCAGTCCCGCCGGGACTAGCGGGTCCAATGAGCAGTACTTC.

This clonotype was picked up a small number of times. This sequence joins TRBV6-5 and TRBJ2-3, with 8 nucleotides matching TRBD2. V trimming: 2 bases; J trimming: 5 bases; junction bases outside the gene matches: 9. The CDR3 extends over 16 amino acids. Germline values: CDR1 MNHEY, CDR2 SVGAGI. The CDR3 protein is CASSYRRVAGRDTQYF. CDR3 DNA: TGTGCCAGCAGTTACCGGCGGGTAGCGGGGAGAGATACGCAGTATTTT.

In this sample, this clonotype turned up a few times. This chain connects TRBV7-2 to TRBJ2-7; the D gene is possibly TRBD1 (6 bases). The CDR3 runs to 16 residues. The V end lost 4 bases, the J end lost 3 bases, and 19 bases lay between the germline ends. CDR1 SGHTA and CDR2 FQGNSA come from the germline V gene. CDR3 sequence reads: CASSSYVTGTSYEQYF. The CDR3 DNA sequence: TGTGCCAGCAGCTCTTATGTCACCGGGACAAGCTACGAGCAGTACTTC.

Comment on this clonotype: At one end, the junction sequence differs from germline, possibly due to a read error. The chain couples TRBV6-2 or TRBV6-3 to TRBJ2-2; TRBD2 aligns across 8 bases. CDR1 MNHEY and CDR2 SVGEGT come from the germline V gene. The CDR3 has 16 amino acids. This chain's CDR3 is CASSYSKRGRTGGLFF. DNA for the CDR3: TGTGCCAGCAGTTACTCGAAGCGGGGGCGAACCGGGGGGCTGTTTTTT.

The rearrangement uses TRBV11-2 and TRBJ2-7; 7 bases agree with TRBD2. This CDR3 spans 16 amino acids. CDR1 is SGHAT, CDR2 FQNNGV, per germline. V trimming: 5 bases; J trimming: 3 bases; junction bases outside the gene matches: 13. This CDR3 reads CASSKYQAGRFYEQYF. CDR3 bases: TGTGCCAGCAGCAAATACCAAGCGGGGAGGTTCTACGAGCAGTACTTC.

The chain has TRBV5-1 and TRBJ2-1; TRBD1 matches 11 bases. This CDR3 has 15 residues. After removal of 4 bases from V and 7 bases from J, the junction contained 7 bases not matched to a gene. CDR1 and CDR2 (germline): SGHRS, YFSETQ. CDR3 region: CASSPMDRGHNEQFF. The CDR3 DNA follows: TGCGCCAGCAGCCCCATGGACAGGGGGCATAATGAGCAGTTCTTC.

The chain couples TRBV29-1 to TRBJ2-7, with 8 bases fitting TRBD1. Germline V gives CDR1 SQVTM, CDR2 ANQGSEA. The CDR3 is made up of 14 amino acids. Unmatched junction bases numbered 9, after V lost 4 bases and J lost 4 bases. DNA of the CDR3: TGCAGCGTTGTGAGACAGGGGAAGGTTTACGAGCAGTACTTC. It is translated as CSVVRQGKVYEQYF.

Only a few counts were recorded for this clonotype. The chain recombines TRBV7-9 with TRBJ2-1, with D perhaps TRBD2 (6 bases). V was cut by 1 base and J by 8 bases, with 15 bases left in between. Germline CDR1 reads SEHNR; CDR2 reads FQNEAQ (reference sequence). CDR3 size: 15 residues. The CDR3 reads CASSLDGSSFYEQFF. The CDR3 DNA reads TGTGCCAGCAGCTTAGACGGGAGCAGTTTTTATGAGCAGTTCTTC.

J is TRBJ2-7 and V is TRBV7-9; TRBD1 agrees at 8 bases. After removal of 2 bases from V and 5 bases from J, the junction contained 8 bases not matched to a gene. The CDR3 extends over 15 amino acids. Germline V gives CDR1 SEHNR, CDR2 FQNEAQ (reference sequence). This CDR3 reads CASSLNLLTGDEQYF. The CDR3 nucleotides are TGTGCCAGCAGCTTAAACCTCCTGACAGGGGACGAGCAGTACTTC.

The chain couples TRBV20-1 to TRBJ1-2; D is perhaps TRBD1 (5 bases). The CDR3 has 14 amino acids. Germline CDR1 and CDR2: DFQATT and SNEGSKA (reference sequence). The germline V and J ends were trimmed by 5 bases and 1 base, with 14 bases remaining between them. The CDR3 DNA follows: TGCAGTGCTCCCCGAAGAGGGGTTAACTATGGCTACACCTTC. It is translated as CSAPRRGVNYGYTF.

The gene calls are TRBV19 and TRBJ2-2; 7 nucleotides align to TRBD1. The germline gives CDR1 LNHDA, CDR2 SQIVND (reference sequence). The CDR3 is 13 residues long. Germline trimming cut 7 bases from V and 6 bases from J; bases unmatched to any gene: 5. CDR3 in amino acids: CASTQTGPGELFF. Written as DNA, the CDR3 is TGTGCCAGTACCCAGACAGGGCCCGGGGAGCTGTTTTTT.

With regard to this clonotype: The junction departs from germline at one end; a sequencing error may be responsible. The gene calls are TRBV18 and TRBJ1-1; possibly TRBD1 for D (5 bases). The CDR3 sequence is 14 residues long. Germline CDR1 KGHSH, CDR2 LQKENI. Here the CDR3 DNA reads TGTGCTAGCTCAACTCAGACCAGGGACACTGAAGCTTTCTTT. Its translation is CASSTQTRDTEAFF.

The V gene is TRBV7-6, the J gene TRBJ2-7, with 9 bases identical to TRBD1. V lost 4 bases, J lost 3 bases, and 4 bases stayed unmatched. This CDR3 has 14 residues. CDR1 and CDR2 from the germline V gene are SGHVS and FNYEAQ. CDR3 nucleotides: TGTGCCAGCAGCTCGGGACAGGGAGACTACGAGCAGTACTTC. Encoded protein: CASSSGQGDYEQYF.

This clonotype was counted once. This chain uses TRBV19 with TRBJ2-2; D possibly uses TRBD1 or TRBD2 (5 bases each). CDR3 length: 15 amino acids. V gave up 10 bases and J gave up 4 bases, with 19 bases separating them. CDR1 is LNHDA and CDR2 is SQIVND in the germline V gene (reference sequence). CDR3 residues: CATRAILEGTGELFF. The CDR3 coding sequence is TGTGCCACCAGGGCAATACTAGAGGGCACCGGGGAGCTGTTTTTT.

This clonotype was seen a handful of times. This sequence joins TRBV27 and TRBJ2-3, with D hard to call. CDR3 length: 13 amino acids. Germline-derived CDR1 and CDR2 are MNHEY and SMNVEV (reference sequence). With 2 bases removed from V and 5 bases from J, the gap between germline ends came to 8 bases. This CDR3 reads CASSLRSRDTQYF. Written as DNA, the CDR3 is TGTGCCAGCAGTTTAAGGTCACGAGATACGCAGTATTTT.

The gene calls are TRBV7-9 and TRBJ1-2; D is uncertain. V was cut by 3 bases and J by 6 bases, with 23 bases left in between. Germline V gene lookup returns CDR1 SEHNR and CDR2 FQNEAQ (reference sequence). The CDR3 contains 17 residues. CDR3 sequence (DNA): TGTGCCAGCAGCTTCTGGAGTAAGGGAGCGCTTTTTGATGGCTACACCTTC. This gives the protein CASSFWSKGALFDGYTF.

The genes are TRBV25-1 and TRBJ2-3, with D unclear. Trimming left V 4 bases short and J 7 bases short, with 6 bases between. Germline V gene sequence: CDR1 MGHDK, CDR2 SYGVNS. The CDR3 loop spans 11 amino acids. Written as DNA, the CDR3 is TGTGCCAGCAGTGGCGCGAATACGCAGTATTTT. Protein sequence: CASSGANTQYF. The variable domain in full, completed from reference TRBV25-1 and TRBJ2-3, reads EADIYQTPRYLVIGTGKKITLECSQTMGHDKMYWYQQDPGMELHLIHYSYGVNSTEKGDLSSESTVSRIRTEHFPLTLESARPSHTSQYLCASSGANTQYFGPGTRLTVL.

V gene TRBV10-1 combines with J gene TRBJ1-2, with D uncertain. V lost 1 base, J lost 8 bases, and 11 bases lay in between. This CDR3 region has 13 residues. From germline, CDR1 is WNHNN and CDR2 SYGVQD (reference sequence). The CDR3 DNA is TGCGCCAGCAGTGAGTTCAGGACCGGCGGCTACACCTTC. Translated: CASSEFRTGGYTF.

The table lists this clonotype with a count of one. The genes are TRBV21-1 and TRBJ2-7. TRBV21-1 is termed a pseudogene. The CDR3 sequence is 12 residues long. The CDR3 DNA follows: TGTGCCAGCAACTATAATTACTACGAGCAGTACTTC. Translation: CASNYNYYEQYF.

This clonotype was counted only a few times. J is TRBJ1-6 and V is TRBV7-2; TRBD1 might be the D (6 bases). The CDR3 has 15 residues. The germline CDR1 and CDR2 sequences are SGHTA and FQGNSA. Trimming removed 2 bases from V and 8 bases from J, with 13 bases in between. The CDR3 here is CASSLYTGIDSPLHF. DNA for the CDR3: TGTGCCAGCAGCTTATACACAGGGATTGATTCACCCCTCCACTTT.